Included here is one T cell receptor beta chain sequence, with context. Its antigen is unknown. The source of the sample is a study of cytomegalovirus exposure and HLA in healthy donors. Findings of the study overall: Specific recognition of CMV antigens was confirmed in vitro for three chains (all CMV-associated). In a later analysis, across HLA loci, associated TCR counts were highest for DRB1, lowest for HLA-C.

PCR primers comprised 60 Vbeta and 13 Jbeta primers. Measured with immunoSEQ multiplex PCR; TCRdb has only the in-frame clones, and not every one. The table shows more than 95,000 clones, with around 80% occurring only once. All donors participated as healthy donors of bone marrow. Trimming stripped 1 base from V and 7 bases from J, with 11 bases between. Germline CDR1 reads SGHTS; CDR2 reads YDEGEE. There are 13 residues in the CDR3. Source material: PBMCs. This clonotype originated in a man aged 45 to 65 in good health and CMV-seronegative. V gene TRBV5-8 combines with J gene TRBJ1-2; no firm D call. CDR3 DNA: TGTGCCAGCAGCTTGAGAGGTCTCTCTGGCTACACCTTC. This gives the protein CASSLRGLSGYTF.